This T cell receptor (beta chain) was captured in a study of cytotoxic CD8 clonotypes in ibrutinib-treated CLL. Study in general: Among the patients, roughly 12 presented as relapsed/refractory and around 15 as treatment-naive; around 17 showed unmutated IGHV. There were, on average, approximately 250,000 productive templates and around 94,000 productive rearrangements per sample.

Profiled with immunoSEQ multiplex PCR; TCRdb holds only in-frame clones, not every one. The sample consists of under 15,000 clones, around 60% of them appearing once. J lost 0 bases, V lost 2 bases, and 2 bases had no gene match. The CDR3 extends over 15 amino acids. The germline V gene has CDR1 MGHRA and CDR2 YSYEKL. The specimen was PBMCs, collected before ibrutinib treatment. This TCR was sampled from a human donor with chronic lymphocytic leukemia. The J gene is TRBJ2-3, the V gene TRBV4-1; 7 bases match TRBD1. The CDR3 reads CASSQKQGSTDTQYF. In DNA, the CDR3 is TGCGCCAGCAGCCAAAAACAGGGGAGCACAGATACGCAGTATTTT.